In its sample, the clone carrying this T cell receptor beta chain was seen many times. Its antigen is currently unknown. Sample-barcoded 5' priming and a J-beta primer mix drove a second PCR of roughly 6 to 12 cycles. Tagging of each cDNA molecule was performed by a template-switch adaptor with 12 random nucleotides. TCRdb reprocessed the 5' RACE reads via MiXCR and lists one record per CDR3 protein. The table has 650,000 to 950,000 distinct CDR3 sequences, roughly 44% seen once; the top ten hold roughly 18%. They isolated at least 6 million PBMCs from each sample. Trimming took off 3 bases at V and 8 bases at J, with 17 bases between the two ends. Germline assignment: CDR1 MGHDK and CDR2 SYGVNS. The length of the CDR3 is 15 residues. The record originates from a study of blood T cells in healthy people across ages. General study results and limits: Unsorted PBMC input precluded a conclusive naive versus antigen-experienced comparison. The fall in TCR beta diversity per million T cells was roughly linear with age.

The source is a man between 60 and 70 years old in good health. The J gene is TRBJ2-1, the V gene TRBV25-1; D could derive from TRBD1 or TRBD2 (5 bases each). The material sequenced was blood. Here the CDR3 reads CASSEVGAYNDEQFF. The CDR3 nucleotides are TGTGCCAGCAGTGAGGTCGGGGCTTATAACGATGAGCAGTTCTTC.